A single sample gave rise to the 25 T cell receptor beta chains below, sequenced in a study of T-cell reconstitution after alpha-beta-depleted transplantation in children. Unique molecular identifiers were built into the TCRbeta library. A single record per CDR3 protein comes from TCRdb applying MiXCR to the PCR reads. The sample has 250,000 to 350,000 distinct CDR3 sequences, approximately 9.8% seen once; the top ten hold about 9.4%. The sample consisted of PBMCs from the stem cell graft donor, taken from the stem cell graft. The receptors were gathered from a human donor who donated a stem cell graft to a child with SCID.

This clonotype was observed a handful of times. J is TRBJ2-7 and V is TRBV6-2 or TRBV6-3; D unclear. This CDR3 has 12 amino acids. The V and J ends lost 6 bases and 2 bases respectively, with 8 bases between them. Germline CDR1 MNHEY, CDR2 SVGEGT. The CDR3 sequence is CASSHSAYEQYF. The CDR3 coding sequence is TGTGCCAGCAGCCATTCCGCCTACGAGCAGTACTTC.

At least ten counts were recorded for this clonotype. The chain joins TRBV6-5 to TRBJ1-1; 10 positions match TRBD1. In germline, CDR1 is MNHEY, CDR2 SVGAGI. This CDR3 region has 14 residues. V lost 0 bases to trimming and J lost 11 bases; unmatched junction nucleotides: 6. The CDR3 DNA reads as TGTGCCAGCAGTTACTCTGATGGACAGGGGGAGGCTTTCTTT. Translation: CASSYSDGQGEAFF.

The chain joins TRBV12-3 or TRBV12-4 to TRBJ2-5, with TRBD1 as a possible D gene (5 bases). Trimming pared 0 bases from V and 0 bases from J, leaving 8 bases between. This CDR3 contains 15 residues. The CDR3 reads CASSLAGVYQETQYF. CDR3 sequence (DNA): TGTGCCAGCAGTTTAGCAGGGGTGTACCAAGAGACCCAGTACTTC.

There are a few counts of this clonotype. The V call is TRBV20-1, the J call TRBJ1-6; the D is unclear. Germline V gene lookup returns CDR1 DFQATT and CDR2 SNEGSKA (reference sequence). The CDR3 sequence is 12 residues long. V was cut by 0 bases and J by 8 bases, with 5 bases left in between. CDR3 nucleotides: TGCAGTGCTAGAGATCCGGATTCACCCCTCCACTTT. Translating it yields CSARDPDSPLHF.

This clonotype was recorded a few times. The rearrangement joins TRBV25-1 to TRBJ1-2; D gene unclear. V was trimmed by 2 bases and J by 8 bases, leaving 15 bases between them. The CDR3 is made up of 14 amino acids. Germline values: CDR1 MGHDK, CDR2 SYGVNS. This CDR3 reads CASSERGYGHGYTF. The CDR3 DNA reads TGTGCCAGCAGTGAACGAGGTTACGGGCACGGCTACACCTTC.

This clonotype has just a few counts. The chain uses TRBV12-3 or TRBV12-4 and TRBJ2-1, with D maybe TRBD1 (5 bases). The CDR3 is 12 amino acids. Trimming cost V 4 bases and J 10 bases, with 11 bases left between them. The CDR3 protein is CASSSRVGEQFF. The CDR3 DNA follows: TGTGCCAGCAGTTCCAGGGTTGGGGAGCAGTTCTTC.

V and J are TRBV14 and TRBJ2-4; tentatively, D is TRBD1 or TRBD2 (5 bases each). The CDR3 spans 16 residues. V was pared by 0 bases and J by 1 base, with 10 bases between. Germline assignment: CDR1 SGHDN and CDR2 FVKESK. CDR3 nucleotides: TGTGCCAGCAGCCAAGATTTCGGGGCTGCCAAAAACATTCAGTACTTC. This codes for CASSQDFGAAKNIQYF.

About this clonotype: At one boundary the junction diverges from the germline segment, which might be a read error. The rearrangement uses TRBV9 and TRBJ1-1; possibly TRBD1 for D (5 bases). The CDR3 has 14 amino acids. Germline CDR1 and CDR2: SGDLS and YYNGEE. CDR3 sequence reads: CASSVSPAGTEALF. The CDR3 coding sequence is TGTGCCAGCAGCGTATCCCCGGCGGGGACTGAAGCTTTATTT.

This clonotype has just a few counts. This chain links TRBV29-1 with TRBJ2-1, with TRBD1 matching over 7 bases. The germline V gene encodes CDR1 SQVTM and CDR2 ANQGSEA. The CDR3 is 13 residues long. V lost 6 bases, J lost 7 bases, and 9 bases stayed unmatched. The CDR3 protein is CSVESTGWNEQFF. Written as DNA, the CDR3 is TGCAGCGTGGAATCGACAGGGTGGAATGAGCAGTTCTTC.

This chain links TRBV5-1 with TRBJ1-2; a weak D match, TRBD1 (6 bases). V lost 0 bases and J lost 1, with 16 bases in between. This CDR3 has 17 amino acids. CDR1 is SGHRS, CDR2 YFSETQ, per germline. Here the CDR3 DNA reads TGCGCCAGCAGCTTGGCCCGCGACAGGTTTTATAACTATGGCTACACCTTC. It yields the protein CASSLARDRFYNYGYTF.

Many counts were recorded for this clonotype. This chain connects TRBV4-1 to TRBJ2-3; the D is unclear. The CDR3 totals 13 residues. Germline lookup yields CDR1 MGHRA and CDR2 YSYEKL. V was trimmed by 1 base and J by 6 bases, leaving 8 bases between them. As DNA, the CDR3 is TGCGCCAGCAGCCAAGTCCCGGCGGATACGCAGTATTTT. It translates to CASSQVPADTQYF.

This clonotype has ten or more counts. The rearrangement links TRBV12-3 or TRBV12-4 to TRBJ2-1; the match to TRBD2 covers 7 bases. The CDR3 extends over 14 amino acids. The ends lost 4 bases at V and 6 bases at J; junction bases unmatched: 6. The CDR3 reads CASSSKPSGNEQFF. For the CDR3, the DNA is TGTGCCAGCAGTTCCAAGCCTAGCGGCAATGAGCAGTTCTTC.

This clonotype was observed many times. The CDR3 coding sequence is TGTGCCAGCAGCTCCGATCGACAGGATGCGCGTGAGCAGTACTTC. Encoded protein: CASSSDRQDAREQYF. V gene TRBV7-9 combines with J gene TRBJ2-7; D perhaps matches TRBD1 (6 bases). Trimming stripped 4 bases from V and 7 bases from J, with 20 bases between. The CDR3 loop spans 15 amino acids. The V gene's germline CDR1 is SEHNR and CDR2 FQNEAQ (reference sequence).

The table lists this clonotype with a few counts. The chain employs TRBV3-1 and TRBJ1-4; the D gene is possibly TRBD1 (5 bases). The CDR3 covers 15 residues. V gave up 4 bases and J gave up 8 bases, with 17 bases separating them. Germline V CDR1 and CDR2: LGHDT, YNNKEL (reference sequence). CDR3 residues: CASSPGTFKGEKLFF. The CDR3 nucleotides read TGTGCCAGCAGCCCAGGGACCTTCAAAGGGGAAAAACTGTTTTTT.

This sequence joins TRBV7-9 and TRBJ1-4; no definite D call. Germline CDR1 reads SEHNR; CDR2 reads FQNEAQ (reference sequence). The CDR3 is made up of 14 amino acids. V was trimmed by 1 base and J by 2 bases, leaving 5 bases between them. This chain's CDR3 is CASSLVRTNEKLFF. The CDR3 nucleotides are TGTGCCAGCAGCTTAGTTCGGACTAATGAAAAACTGTTTTTT. Filled out from reference TRBV7-9 and TRBJ1-4, the complete variable domain reads DTGVSQNPRHKITKRGQNVTFRCDPISEHNRLYWYRQTLGQGPEFLTYFQNEAQLEKSRLLSDRFSAERPKGSFSTLEIQRTEQGDSAMYLCASSLVRTNEKLFFGSGTQLSVL.

This chain joins TRBV19 and TRBJ2-2, with 8 bases aligning to TRBD2. V trimming: 4 bases; J trimming: 7 bases; junction bases outside the gene matches: 2. This CDR3 spans 13 amino acids. The germline CDR1 and CDR2 sequences are LNHDA and SQIVND (reference sequence). CDR3 DNA sequence: TGTGCCAGTAGTACCGCGGGGGGCGGGGAGCTGTTTTTT. Its protein product is CASSTAGGGELFF. Full variable domain (rest looked up from reference TRBV19 and TRBJ2-2): DGGITQSPKYLFRKEGQNVTLSCEQNLNHDAMYWYRQDPGQGLRLIYYSQIVNDFQKGDIAEGYSVSREKKESFPLTVTSAQKNPTAFYLCASSTAGGGELFFGEGSRLTVL.

The V gene is TRBV29-1, the J gene TRBJ2-1; no clear D. Trimming took off 7 bases at V and 2 bases at J, with 12 bases between the two ends. This CDR3 has 13 residues. In germline, CDR1 is SQVTM, CDR2 ANQGSEA. The CDR3 DNA is TGCAGCGCCCCAGGAAACCCCTACAATGAGCAGTTCTTC. It yields the protein CSAPGNPYNEQFF.

This clonotype has a single count. This clone may be a read error of a much larger clone one base away. The chain links TRBV5-1 to TRBJ1-4, with 10 bases lining up with TRBD1. This CDR3 is 15 amino acids long. Looked up from germline, CDR1 is SGHRS and CDR2 is YFSETQ. Written as DNA, the CDR3 is TGCGCCAGCAGCGTTGGACAGGGGGTTGCTGAAAAACTGCTTTTT. It is translated as CASSVGQGVAEKLLF.

This sequence joins TRBV18 and TRBJ2-5; tentative D call: TRBD2 (6 bases). Trimming stripped 5 bases from V and 5 bases from J, with 15 bases between. CDR1 and CDR2 (germline): KGHSH, LQKENI. The CDR3 is made up of 14 amino acids. In DNA, the CDR3 is TGTGCCAGCTCAAGTCAACTAGCTGCTGAGACCCAGTACTTC. Translation: CASSSQLAAETQYF.

This clonotype has only a few counts. The V call is TRBV9, the J call TRBJ1-2; D not certain. V lost 3 bases and J lost 4, with 10 bases in between. This CDR3 is built from 13 residues. Per the germline V gene, CDR1 is SGDLS and CDR2 is YYNGEE. CDR3 sequence reads: CASSESGFYGYTF. CDR3 nucleotide sequence: TGTGCCAGCAGCGAGAGTGGGTTCTATGGCTACACCTTC.

This clonotype was seen repeatedly, ten times or more. The genes are TRBV6-1 and TRBJ1-1; TRBD1 agrees at 8 bases. V dropped 6 bases and J dropped 4; count of bases not matched to a gene: 4. CDR1 is MNHNS and CDR2 is SASEGT in the germline V gene. The CDR3 consists of 13 residues. This chain's CDR3 is CASRDRAVTEAFF. The CDR3 DNA sequence: TGTGCCAGCAGGGACAGGGCGGTCACTGAAGCTTTCTTT.

This clonotype was counted a few times. J is TRBJ2-5 and V is TRBV11-2; 8 bases line up with TRBD1. V was pared by 4 bases and J by 2 bases, with 9 bases of the junction left unmatched. The CDR3 length is 16 residues. Per germline, CDR1 SGHAT and CDR2 FQNNGV. The CDR3 sequence: CASSSATGDKQETQYF. The DNA of the CDR3 is TGTGCCAGCAGCTCCGCGACAGGGGATAAGCAAGAGACCCAGTACTTC.

This clonotype has only a few counts. This chain connects TRBV7-9 to TRBJ1-2; 7 nucleotides agree with TRBD1. This CDR3 region has 15 residues. Germline lookup yields CDR1 SEHNR and CDR2 FQNEAQ (reference sequence). J lost 1 base, V lost 5 bases, and 7 bases had no gene match. In DNA, the CDR3 is TGTGCCAGCAGCCCGAGGGGGCTTGTTAACTATGGCTACACCTTC. This sequence encodes CASSPRGLVNYGYTF. Using reference TRBV7-9 and TRBJ1-2 for the parts outside the CDR3, the full variable domain is DTGVSQNPRHKITKRGQNVTFRCDPISEHNRLYWYRQTLGQGPEFLTYFQNEAQLEKSRLLSDRFSAERPKGSFSTLEIQRTEQGDSAMYLCASSPRGLVNYGYTFGSGTRLTVV.

This clonotype was counted many times. CDR3 in DNA: TGTGCCAGCTCACCTGGACGGGACCGGGGGACCGGGGAGCTGTTTTTT. This encodes CASSPGRDRGTGELFF. The V gene is TRBV18, the J gene TRBJ2-2, with D possibly TRBD2 on 6 matching bases. CDR1 and CDR2 (germline): KGHSH, LQKENI. This CDR3 is 16 amino acids long. Trimming took 3 bases from V and 5 from J, leaving 16 bases between them.

This clonotype turned up a few times. This sequence joins TRBV24-1 and TRBJ1-5, with 7 positions matching TRBD1. After removal of 6 bases from V and 2 bases from J, the junction contained 6 bases not matched to a gene. From germline, CDR1 is KGHDR and CDR2 SFDVKD. CDR3 size: 15 residues. The CDR3 reads CATSTGEKGNQPQHF. The CDR3 DNA reads TGTGCCACCAGTACAGGGGAGAAAGGCAATCAGCCCCAGCATTTT.